This TCR beta chain is from a study of blood T cell repertoires in COVID-19. In the original workflow: Reference gene primer amplification gave estimated nucleated cell counts. TCRdb keeps only in-frame clones here, not all; method: immunoSEQ multiplex PCR. The D gene and trimming were derived from the DNA, and the V and J assignments and clone size from that table. The table shows more than 250,000 clones, with approximately 89% occurring only once. Trimming took off 3 bases at V and 4 bases at J, with 13 bases between the two ends. Germline loops: CDR1 MNHNS, CDR2 SASEGT. The CDR3 extends over 14 amino acids. Categorization into cohorts depended on clinical history that participants reported. All recovered Cohort 3 donors got two negative PCRs, got clearance, or saw symptom resolution.

The chain combines TRBV6-1 with TRBJ2-7; a weak D match, TRBD1 (5 bases). The origin of this receptor is a woman in her 30s who had recovered from COVID-19. Sequencing was carried out using PBMCs or T cells enriched from blood (not recorded which). The CDR3 nucleotides read TGTGCCAGCAGTGACAGACAGAACGTTTACGAGCAGTACTTC. As protein: CASSDRQNVYEQYF.